Below, one T cell receptor beta chain is given with its context. Using immunoSEQ multiplex PCR, the repertoire was profiled, and TCRdb retains in-frame clones only, with some absent. This table has about 91,000 clones, approximately 85% appearing once. These data come from a study of OX40 agonist ivuxolimab in advanced cancers. The TCR comes from an adult with an advanced solid tumor such as melanoma, head and neck, liver or kidney cancer. Material: CD4+ or CD8+ T cells sorted from blood, obtained in a trial of the OX40 agonist ivuxolimab.

CDR3 residues: CASSLGQGAIYGYTF. CDR3 sequence (DNA): TGCGCCAGCAGCTTGGGACAGGGGGCTATCTATGGCTACACCTTC. This chain joins TRBV5-1 and TRBJ1-2; 10 bases agree with TRBD1. Germline V lookup: CDR1 SGHRS, CDR2 YFSETQ. CDR3 length equals 15 residues. J lost 4 bases, V lost 0 bases, and 3 bases had no gene match.